The sequence of this T cell receptor (beta chain) was determined in a study of T cells in Graves' hyperthyroidism and ophthalmopathy. TCR beta CDR3 sequences were amplified from RNA transcripts. The HTBI primer set was used in a first-round RT-PCR of the TCR CDR3. One entry per CDR3 protein results from TCRdb running MiXCR on the multiplex PCR reads. Among about half a million distinct CDR3 sequences, less than 25% were seen once, and the ten largest hold less than 65%. Orbital computed tomography and thyroid ultrasound, together with serum TRAb and thyroxine and clinical symptoms, were used for diagnoses. The ends lost 7 bases at V and 3 bases at J; junction bases unmatched: 12. Germline CDR1 is MNHEY and CDR2 is SVGEGT. The CDR3 has 16 residues.

This TCR derives from a woman in her sixties or seventies with Graves' ophthalmopathy. J is TRBJ2-7 and V is TRBV6-2 or TRBV6-3, with 10 bases identical to TRBD2. The sequenced material came from blood. CDR3 coding DNA: TGTGCCAGCACCAAGATGGAGACTAGCGGGTACTACGAGCAGTACTTC. This gives the protein CASTKMETSGYYEQYF.